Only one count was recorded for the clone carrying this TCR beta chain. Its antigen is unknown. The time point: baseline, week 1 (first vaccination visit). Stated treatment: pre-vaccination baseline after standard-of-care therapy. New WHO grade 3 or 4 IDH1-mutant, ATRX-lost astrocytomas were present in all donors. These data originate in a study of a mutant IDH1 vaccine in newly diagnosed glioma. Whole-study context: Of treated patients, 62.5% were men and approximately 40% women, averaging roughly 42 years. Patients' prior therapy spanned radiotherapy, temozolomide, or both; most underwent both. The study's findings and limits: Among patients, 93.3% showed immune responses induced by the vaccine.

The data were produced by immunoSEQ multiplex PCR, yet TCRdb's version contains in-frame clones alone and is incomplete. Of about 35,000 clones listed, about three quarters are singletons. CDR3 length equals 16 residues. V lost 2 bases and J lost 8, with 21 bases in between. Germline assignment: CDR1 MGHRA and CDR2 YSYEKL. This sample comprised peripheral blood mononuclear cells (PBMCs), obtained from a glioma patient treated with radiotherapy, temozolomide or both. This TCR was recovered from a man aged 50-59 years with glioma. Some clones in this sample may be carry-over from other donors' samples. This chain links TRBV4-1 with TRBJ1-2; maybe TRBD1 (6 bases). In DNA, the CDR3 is TGCGCCAGCAGCCAACCGAGGGGGAGCAGGGGTGACGGCTACACCTTC. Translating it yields CASSQPRGSRGDGYTF.